This T cell receptor beta chain was retrieved from a study of blood T cells in healthy people across ages. Trimming took 3 bases from V and 10 from J; bases not matched to a gene: 8. This CDR3 region has 14 residues. In germline, CDR1 is SGHRS, CDR2 YFSETQ. It was about 10 milliliters of peripheral blood that were drawn from each donor. Study-wide results and limits: A roughly linear fall in TCR beta diversity per million T cells was seen with increasing age. What prevented conclusive comparison of naive and antigen-experienced cells was that PBMCs were unsorted.

In regard to this clonotype: Its antigen remains unknown.

Together with a sample-barcoded 5' primer, a J-beta primer mix was included in a second PCR lasting roughly 6 to 12 cycles. MiXCR was run by TCRdb on the 5' RACE reads, yielding one entry per CDR3 protein. The profile shows approximately 2,000,000 distinct CDR3 sequences, roughly two fifths of them singletons. Sequencing was performed on blood. This receptor was taken from a human donor in good health. The V gene is TRBV5-1, the J gene TRBJ1-5, with 9 bases lining up with TRBD1. Here the CDR3 DNA reads TGCGCCAGCAGCTCGGGACAGGGAATTCACCCCCAGCATTTT. Translated: CASSSGQGIHPQHF. The full variable domain, its missing parts supplied by reference TRBV5-1 and TRBJ1-5, is KAGVTQTPRYLIKTRGQQVTLSCSPISGHRSVSWYQQTPGQGLQFLFEYFSETQRNKGNFPGRFSGRQFSNSRSEMNVSTLELGDSALYLCASSSGQGIHPQHFGDGTRLSIL.